This T cell receptor beta chain emerged from a study of T-cell reconstitution after alpha-beta-depleted transplantation in children. Per germline, CDR1 DFQATT and CDR2 SNEGSKA (reference sequence). Trimming took off 6 bases at V and 6 bases at J, with 8 bases between the two ends. The CDR3 runs to 10 residues. Study conclusions and caveats: The authors attributed T-cell counts and diversity one year after transplant mostly to newly produced T cells. About two months after transplant, alpha-beta T cells reportedly came from several hundred expanded graft clones. For some patients, TCRbeta diversity was high at day 60 because of recipient T cells and thymic progenitors that survived.

In regard to this clonotype: The target antigen is unknown.

Researchers prepared the TCRbeta library using unique molecular identifiers, the study reports. TCRdb recomputed calls from the PCR reads with MiXCR, one row per CDR3 protein. The sample gives some 290,000 distinct CDR3 sequences, 23% of which show up once; about 10% is in the top ten. The chain links TRBV20-1 to TRBJ2-5; D is undetermined. The sequenced sample was PBMCs, mostly from graft donor cells, obtained 180 days after TCRalphabeta/CD19-depleted stem cell transplant. This TCR came from a male patient younger than 18 who had a stem cell transplant for acute lymphoblastic leukemia, so the T cells may come from the graft donor. The CDR3 region is CSALIKTQYF. The CDR3 coding sequence is TGCAGTGCCCTAATAAAGACCCAGTACTTC.